Shown below are 21 T cell receptor beta chains from a single sample sequenced in a study of OX40 agonist ivuxolimab in advanced cancers. TCRdb keeps only in-frame clones here, not all; method: immunoSEQ multiplex PCR. The sample contains roughly 86,000 clones, 70% to 90% of which appear only once. The sequencing used CD4+ or CD8+ T cells sorted from blood, collected in a trial of the OX40 agonist ivuxolimab. These receptors were collected from an adult with an advanced solid tumor such as melanoma, head and neck, liver or kidney cancer.

This rearrangement joins TRBV6-5 to TRBJ1-4; D gene ambiguous. CDR3 length equals 16 residues. Trimming shortened V by 4 bases and J by 1 base, and 13 bases separated the two germline ends. Germline CDR1 is MNHEY and CDR2 is SVGAGI. The CDR3 here is CASSSGPDITNEKLFF. The CDR3 DNA reads TGTGCCAGCAGTTCTGGACCCGACATAACTAATGAAAAACTGTTTTTT.

The chain uses TRBV14 and TRBJ2-7, with D hard to call. The CDR3 totals 14 residues. Germline V gene data show CDR1 as SGHDN and CDR2 as FVKESK. Trimming took off 4 bases at V and 2 bases at J, with 12 bases between the two ends. Here the CDR3 DNA reads TGTGCCAGCAGCCCGGCGCGAACTGCCTACGAGCAGTACTTC. The encoded protein is CASSPARTAYEQYF. Together with reference TRBV14 and TRBJ2-7, the CDR3 gives the full variable domain: EAGVTQFPSHSVIEKGQTVTLRCDPISGHDNLYWYRRVMGKEIKFLLHFVKESKQDESGMPNNRFLAERTGGTYSTLKVQPAELEDSGVYFCASSPARTAYEQYFGPGTRLTVT.

This CDR3 is CASSLMGLLEQYF. CDR3 nucleotides: TGTGCCAGCAGTTTAATGGGGCTACTCGAGCAGTACTTC. The chain couples TRBV28 to TRBJ2-7, with D maybe TRBD1 (5 bases). Germline V lookup: CDR1 MDHEN, CDR2 SYDVKM. Trimming removed 2 bases from V and 6 bases from J, with 11 bases in between. The CDR3 spans 13 residues.

This clone was counted a few times. The rearrangement uses TRBV6-6 and TRBJ2-5, with D uncertain. CDR1 and CDR2 (germline): MNHNY, SVGAGI (reference sequence). Trimming shortened V by 6 bases and J by 5 bases, and 10 bases separated the two germline ends. This CDR3 has 12 amino acids. CDR3 coding DNA: TGTGCCAGCAGCTGGACCGGGGAGACCCAGTACTTC. Translating it yields CASSWTGETQYF.

The chain recombines TRBV18 with TRBJ2-1, with D hard to call. This CDR3 is built from 15 residues. In germline, CDR1 is KGHSH, CDR2 LQKENI. The V end lost 3 bases, the J end lost 2 bases, and 11 bases lay between the germline ends. CDR3 sequence: CASSPRAGTYNEQFF. CDR3 coding DNA: TGTGCCAGCTCACCTAGGGCCGGCACCTACAATGAGCAGTTCTTC.

The rearrangement links TRBV11-2 to TRBJ2-5; D is possibly TRBD1 (7 bases). This CDR3 contains 16 residues. The V end was cut by 1 base, the J end by 3 bases, with 15 bases between. Germline V gives CDR1 SGHAT, CDR2 FQNNGV. The DNA for the CDR3 is TGTGCCAGCAGCTTAGGGTTAGGCAGGGGGGAAGAGACCCAGTACTTC. Protein product: CASSLGLGRGEETQYF.

The J gene is TRBJ2-6, the V gene TRBV5-1; D might be TRBD1 or TRBD2, each matching 5 bases. Germline loops: CDR1 SGHRS, CDR2 YFSETQ. This CDR3 has 15 residues. With 5 bases removed from V and 0 bases from J, the gap between germline ends came to 9 bases. The CDR3 loop reads CASSGDVSGANVLTF. The CDR3 DNA is TGCGCCAGCAGTGGGGACGTCTCTGGGGCCAACGTCCTGACTTTC.

V usage is TRBV2 and J usage is TRBJ2-6; D remains unclear. Per the germline V gene, CDR1 is SNHLY and CDR2 is FYNNEI. The CDR3 sequence is 16 residues long. Trimming cost V 4 bases and J 0 bases, with 10 bases left between them. This CDR3 reads CASSGAADSGANVLTF. The CDR3 DNA sequence: TGTGCCAGCAGTGGGGCGGCAGACTCTGGGGCCAACGTCCTGACTTTC.

This clone was counted a single time. This sequence joins TRBV18 and TRBJ1-2; 7 nucleotides agree with TRBD1. Germline values: CDR1 KGHSH, CDR2 LQKENI. Unmatched junction bases numbered 5, after V lost 6 bases and J lost 4 bases. This CDR3 is 13 amino acids long. Here the CDR3 DNA reads TGTGCCAGCTCTCCCGACAGGGTCTATGGCTACACCTTC. Its protein is CASSPDRVYGYTF.

This clone was observed a single time. Different DNA sequences within this sample yield the same CDR3. This chain joins TRBV6-5 and TRBJ2-7; 9 bases are a match to TRBD1. Germline V gene data show CDR1 as MNHEY and CDR2 as SVGAGI. CDR3 length: 15 amino acids. V shed 3 bases, J shed 4 bases, and the junction held 7 bases outside the gene matches. The CDR3 protein is CASSYSRDRAYEQYF. The CDR3 region has the DNA TGTGCCAGCAGTTATTCCCGGGACAGGGCTTACGAGCAGTACTTC.

The rearrangement joins TRBV10-2 to TRBJ2-5; D is tentatively TRBD1 or TRBD2 (6 bases each). The CDR3 extends over 14 amino acids. The V gene's germline CDR1 is WSHSY and CDR2 SAAADI. Trimming took off 4 bases at V and 5 bases at J, with 14 bases between the two ends. The CDR3 is CASSGWGARETQYF. In DNA form, the CDR3 reads TGCGCCAGCAGTGGTTGGGGGGCGCGGGAGACCCAGTACTTC.

This chain joins TRBV18 and TRBJ2-5, with 7 positions matching TRBD2. Germline V gene data show CDR1 as KGHSH and CDR2 as LQKENI. This CDR3 has 19 residues. V trimming: 0 bases; J trimming: 5 bases; junction bases outside the gene matches: 18. The CDR3 loop reads CASSPPRAKGYPGGETQYF. Here the CDR3 DNA reads TGTGCCAGCTCACCACCGCGTGCTAAGGGCTACCCCGGGGGGGAGACCCAGTACTTC.

This clone was counted once. This chain uses TRBV7-9 with TRBJ1-3; possible D gene TRBD1, 6 bases. V was pared by 4 bases and J by 2 bases, with 18 bases between. The CDR3 loop spans 17 amino acids. CDR1 is SEHNR, CDR2 FQNEAQ, per germline (reference sequence). CDR3 amino acids: CASSSPLDRRPGNTIYF. CDR3 DNA: TGTGCCAGCAGCTCTCCCCTGGACAGAAGACCTGGAAACACCATATATTTT.

The chain joins TRBV7-3 to TRBJ2-7; TRBD2 aligns across 9 bases. Losses at the gene ends were 5 bases for V and 5 bases for J; bases not matched to a gene: 13. CDR1 and CDR2 (germline): SGHTA, FQGTGA. This CDR3 has 16 amino acids. The CDR3 here is CASSIWPGLAPHEQYF. For the CDR3, the DNA is TGTGCCAGCAGCATATGGCCGGGACTAGCCCCTCACGAGCAGTACTTC.

The count of this clone is one. V gene TRBV27 combines with J gene TRBJ2-7; D not resolved. The CDR3 has 13 amino acids. The germline CDR1 and CDR2 sequences are MNHEY and SMNVEV (reference sequence). The V end lost 4 bases, the J end lost 2 bases, and 9 bases lay between the germline ends. The CDR3 sequence is CASSSPITYEQYF. The CDR3 DNA is TGTGCCAGCAGTTCGCCCATAACCTACGAGCAGTACTTC.

This chain connects TRBV11-3 to TRBJ2-5, with D perhaps being TRBD1 or TRBD2 (6 bases each). CDR3 length: 16 residues. V lost 5 bases, J lost 5 bases, and 21 bases lay in between. In germline, CDR1 is SGHNT, CDR2 YENEEA. For the CDR3, the DNA is TGTGCCAGCAGCCCCTCATGGGGGGCGCTTTTGGAGACCCAGTACTTC. Amino acids: CASSPSWGALLETQYF. The whole variable domain, filled in from reference TRBV11-3 and TRBJ2-5, reads EAGVVQSPRYKIIEKKQPVAFWCNPISGHNTLYWYLQNLGQGPELLIRYENEEAVDDSQLPKDRFSAERLKGVDSTLKIQPAELGDSAVYLCASSPSWGALLETQYFGPGTRLLVL.

The CDR3 sequence is CASKLGGIKETQYF. The CDR3, as DNA: TGTGCCAGCAAGTTAGGGGGTATTAAAGAGACCCAGTACTTC. The rearrangement joins TRBV6-6 to TRBJ2-5, with TRBD1 as a possible D gene (6 bases). Trimming shortened V by 7 bases and J by 3 bases, and 15 bases separated the two germline ends. Germline CDR1 reads MNHNY; CDR2 reads SVGAGI (reference sequence). The CDR3 sequence is 14 residues long.

V usage is TRBV28 and J usage is TRBJ2-3; D not certain. The CDR3 spans 15 residues. V was clipped by 6 bases and J by 0 bases, with 13 bases between them. The V gene's germline CDR1 is MDHEN and CDR2 SYDVKM. DNA for the CDR3: TGTGCCAGCAGCCCCAAGGTCAGGAGCACAGATACGCAGTATTTT. Translated: CASSPKVRSTDTQYF.

The V call is TRBV10-1, the J call TRBJ1-5; D is undetermined. Germline assignment: CDR1 WNHNN and CDR2 SYGVQD (reference sequence). V was trimmed by 7 bases and J by 2 bases, leaving 3 bases between them. This CDR3 contains 11 residues. The CDR3 is CASIRNQPQHF. The CDR3 DNA is TGCGCCAGCATACGCAATCAGCCCCAGCATTTT.

With regard to this clone: At one end, the junction sequence differs from germline, possibly due to a read error. V and J are TRBV5-1 and TRBJ1-2, with D possibly matching TRBD1 (5 bases). This CDR3 spans 14 amino acids. Germline CDR1 SGHRS, CDR2 YFSETQ. CDR3 amino acids: CTSTSLSGKSGYTF. In nucleotides, the CDR3 is TGCACCAGCACCTCGTTGTCAGGGAAGAGCGGCTACACCTTC.

J is TRBJ1-1 and V is TRBV18; the D is unclear. The CDR3 spans 12 residues. Trimming removed 5 bases from V and 1 base from J, with 5 bases in between. Germline V CDR1 and CDR2: KGHSH, LQKENI. The CDR3 reads CASSTGNTEAFF. CDR3 bases: TGTGCCAGCTCAACTGGGAACACTGAAGCTTTCTTT.